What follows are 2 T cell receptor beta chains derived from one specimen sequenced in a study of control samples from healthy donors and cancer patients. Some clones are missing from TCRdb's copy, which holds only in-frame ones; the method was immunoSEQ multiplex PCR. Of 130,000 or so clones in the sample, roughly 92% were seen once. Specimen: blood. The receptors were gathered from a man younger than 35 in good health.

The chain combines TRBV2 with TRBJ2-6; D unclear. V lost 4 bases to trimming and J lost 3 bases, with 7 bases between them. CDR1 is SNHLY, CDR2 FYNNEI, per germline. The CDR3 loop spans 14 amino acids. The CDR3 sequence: CASSGVYGANVLTF. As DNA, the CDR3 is TGTGCCAGCAGTGGGGTCTATGGGGCCAACGTCCTGACTTTC.

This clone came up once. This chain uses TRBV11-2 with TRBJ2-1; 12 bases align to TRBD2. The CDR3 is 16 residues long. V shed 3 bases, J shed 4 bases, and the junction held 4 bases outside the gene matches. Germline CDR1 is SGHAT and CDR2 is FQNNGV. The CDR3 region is CASSLYGTSGYNEQFF. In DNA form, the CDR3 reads TGTGCCAGCAGCTTGTATGGGACTAGCGGGTACAATGAGCAGTTCTTC.